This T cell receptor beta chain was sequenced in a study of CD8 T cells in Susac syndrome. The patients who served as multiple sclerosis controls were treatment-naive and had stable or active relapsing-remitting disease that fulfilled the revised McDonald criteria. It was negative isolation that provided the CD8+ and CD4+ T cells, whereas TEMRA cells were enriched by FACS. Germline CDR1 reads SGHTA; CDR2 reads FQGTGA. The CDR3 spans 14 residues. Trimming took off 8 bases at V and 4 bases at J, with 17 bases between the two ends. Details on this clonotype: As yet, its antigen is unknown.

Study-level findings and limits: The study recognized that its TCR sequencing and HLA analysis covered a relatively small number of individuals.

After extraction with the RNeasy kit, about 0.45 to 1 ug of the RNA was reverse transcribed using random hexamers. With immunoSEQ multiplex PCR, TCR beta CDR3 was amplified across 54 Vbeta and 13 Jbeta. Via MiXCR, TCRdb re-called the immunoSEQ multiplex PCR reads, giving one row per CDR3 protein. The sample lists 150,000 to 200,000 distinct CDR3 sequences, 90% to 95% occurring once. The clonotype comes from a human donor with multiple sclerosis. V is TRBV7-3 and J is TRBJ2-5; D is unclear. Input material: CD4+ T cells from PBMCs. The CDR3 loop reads CASSPYAHRETQYF. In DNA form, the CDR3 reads TGTGCCAGCTCCCCTTATGCTCACCGAGAGACCCAGTACTTC.